This T cell receptor beta chain is from a study of cytomegalovirus exposure and HLA in healthy donors (dated by TCRdb to the late 2010s). Some background on the complete study: In an earlier analysis of fewer than 750 of the donors, approximately 300 Gb of sequence data and 90 million to 120 million unique TCR beta sequences from roughly 190 million T cells were reported. The study profiled the T cell repertoires of around 700 subjects by immunosequencing and related them to cytomegalovirus serostatus. Among the roughly 390 genotyped donors, more than 70% belonged to the genetic ancestry cluster associated with self-reported Caucasian donors. Donor age, sex, ethnicity and CMV serostatus were compiled alongside the repertoire data. An earlier analysis of fewer than 750 of the donors used high-throughput TCR beta sequencing to judge whether each TCR beta V gene segment behaved as functional or pseudogenic. Rather than using new phenotypic data, the later analysis identified candidate immune exposures from TCR beta sequences and from how often those sequences occurred across donors. In a later genetic analysis, genome-wide SNP genotypes for about three fifths of the roughly 670 donors were used, and that subset was treated as a discovery cohort. Every discovery cohort repertoire had been produced on one sequencing platform. About 280 gigabases of sequencing data and approximately 93 million unique TCR sequences were included in an early release covering roughly 600 HLA-typed donors. The number of typed donors differed by locus: 629-630 for A, B, C, DRB1 and DQB1; approximately 520 for DQA1; roughly 600 for DPA1; and 400 to 480 for DPB1. A later analysis re-analyzed previously published TCR beta repertoires from 500 to 700 donors and added high-resolution HLA genotyping to study TCR occurrence patterns. The study aimed to test whether cataloging public T cell receptors could reveal signatures of past pathogen exposure. Among some 410 genotyped donors of the cohort, an average of approximately 240,000 unique TCR beta nucleotide sequences was sequenced per donor, of which about 18% were non-productive. To predict cytomegalovirus infection status, the study combined high-throughput TCR immunosequencing, statistical association of individual TCRs with disease status, and machine learning. In addition to the first cohort of 650 to 800 subjects, a separate validation cohort of around 110 different subjects was used. Because of strong linkage in the cohort, 4 to 6 DR-DQ haplotypes were treated as single units for association and clustering. HLA typing covered class I and class II loci at four-digit resolution.

Deletion took 5 bases off V and 0 bases off J, with a span of 11 bases between the germline ends. CDR1 is given as MNHNY and CDR2 as SVGAGI, both from the germline V gene (reference sequence). The CDR3 measures 15 amino acids from cysteine to phenylalanine. The retained sequence is limited to the CDR3, 45 bases, with the frame set at the first base. About this clone itself: The antigen it recognizes is unknown. Base qualities are not recorded, but no much larger clone differs from it by a single base.

The receptor library was made with the immunoSEQ multiplex PCR assay. The multiplex PCR relied on a mix of 60 forward primers for TCR Vbeta segments and 13 reverse primers for TCR Jbeta segments. Amplification of the CDR3 region of rearranged TCR beta genes was performed with a multiplex PCR assay on genomic DNA. The amplified TCR beta libraries were sequenced on the Illumina HiSeq System as 87-base-pair reads. Regarding the original processing steps: A later analysis counted 75 million to 100 million unique TCR beta chains across the 690 or so repertoires, and around 12 million of these chains were shared by at least two donors. To remove PCR and sequencing errors, raw reads were error-corrected and collapsed into unique sequences using a nearest-neighbor algorithm that merged closely related sequences. To assign V, D and J gene segments, CDR3 sequences were aligned to IMGT reference sequences. For a sequence to be retained, a match of at least six nucleotides was required to both a V gene segment and a J gene segment. Rearrangements were classified as productive when the CDR3 lacked stop codons and remained in frame with V and J, and all other rearrangements were classified as non-productive. CDR3 was defined by IMGT convention, running from the second conserved V-encoded cysteine to the conserved J-encoded phenylalanine. Sequences without an unambiguous match to a single V gene segment were excluded from the earlier analysis of several hundred of the donors. In an earlier analysis of approximately 590 of the donors, a V segment was called functional when productive rearrangements were above 56.7%, and segregating when the standard deviation between donors exceeded 5%. A statistical classification framework was built for diagnosing cytomegalovirus status from the catalog of TCR beta chain sequences. V and J gene assignment, in a later analysis, came from comparing TCR nucleotide sequences with IMGT/GENE-DB human TR gene sequences. Using the TCRdist pipeline, a later analysis assigned CDR3 sequences along with most-parsimonious VDJ recombination scenarios. In a later analysis, each TCR beta chain was defined by its CDR3 amino acid sequence together with its V-gene family, and reads without a unique V-gene family were excluded. In a later analysis, 450 to 600 highly shared, low-generation-probability nucleotide sequences were removed to address suspected cross-contamination and a sequencing artifact. In a later analysis, a clonal expansion index was calculated for each public chain from normalized within-repertoire ranks of inferred template counts. In a later analysis, generation probabilities were computed using a VDJ recombination model fitted to out-of-frame rearrangements, and the results were checked against IGoR. A later analysis scored TCR-TCR, TCR-HLA and TCR-CMV co-occurrence with hypergeometric tests, applying a repertoire-size bias correction to TCR pairs. False discovery rates were estimated in a later analysis by permuting HLA or CMV assignments 20 times. In a later analysis, co-occurring TCRs were grouped with DBSCAN, and TCRdist sequence similarity was added when clustering was performed within HLA-allele-positive subsets. Co-occurrence clustering excluded repertoires with fewer than 30,000 or more than 120,000 public chains, plus five with anomalous nucleotide sharing. Entries here come from immuneACCESS through TCRdb and include only in-frame sequences with V and J called. Some clones fail to appear in such tables; in the studies checked, an unresolved V gene covers under half of the shortfall, and the cause of the remainder is unknown. That table gives V, J and clone size, and the DNA gave D and trimming. The sample table holds 200,000 to 250,000 clones, of which around 85% were seen once. The biggest ten clones account for about 1.2% of the sample.

Findings and caveats that apply to the study as a whole: The classifier was reported to diagnose cytomegalovirus status with high specificity and sensitivity in both the original and validation cohorts. The presence/absence analyses assumed that sequencing depth was roughly uniform across donors, and that assumption may not be true. Most TCR sequences were seen in very few donors, while some public TCRs were found in many individuals. According to a later analysis, parvovirus B19, influenza, CMV and Epstein-Barr virus appeared linked to several top co-occurrence clusters. The earlier analysis of 450 to 700 of the donors excluded fewer than 20 rarely observed V segments, including chromosome 9 orphons, because counts were too low. In an earlier analysis of around 600 of the donors, most TCR beta V segments appeared in productive rearrangements about 90% or about 30% of the time, broadly matching IMGT annotations. Compared with the roughly 710-donor mean, donors in an Asian-associated ancestry cluster had fewer N-insertions in productive TCRs, according to a later genetic analysis. In a later analysis, some 17,000 TCR beta sequences were associated with specific HLA alleles at a false discovery rate of 0.05. Some IMGT-functional V segments, including TRBV6-2 and TRBV6-3, could not be distinguished by the 87-base-pair reads and were therefore excluded. Strong co-occurrence of HLA alleles, especially DR and DQ, made assigning TCR associations to individual alleles difficult. According to a later analysis, TCR association rates differed among HLA loci, with DRB1 alleles showing the most associated TCRs and HLA-C alleles showing the fewest. A cluster of highly shared sequence variants was judged likely to represent a technical artifact of the sequencing pipeline. The only immune exposure information available for the cohort was CMV serostatus. A few of the identified cytomegalovirus-associated TCR beta chains were confirmed in vitro to be specific for cytomegalovirus antigens. A further reported finding was that TCR beta sequences accurately predicted the HLA-A and HLA-B alleles for most subjects in the first cohort. Most CMV-associated TCR beta chains appeared to be HLA-restricted in a later analysis, and the HLA associations seemed to be driven largely by CMV exposure. This cohort had only TCR beta chains sequenced, and the lack of alpha or paired-chain data limited which features could be detected. An association between a missense DCLRE1C variant and V-gene and J-gene trimming of TCR beta chains was found in a later genetic analysis and replicated in an independent cohort. In the study, approximately 160 TCR beta chains were listed as associated with cytomegalovirus. Compared with equally common non-associated chains, HLA-associated TCR beta chains in a later analysis were more clonally expanded and had lower generation probabilities. HLA typing was unavailable for some donors at each locus, so association tests used only the typed subset. Correlated functional status among segregating V segments might be attributable to linkage disequilibrium, but an unknown experimental factor could not be ruled out. According to the authors, the approach could potentially be generalized to other disease states and immunological phenotypes.

The cohort was made up of around 720 healthy bone marrow donors. All cohort members were sampled while nominally healthy, although unrecorded immune exposures were likely present. Of the 710 or so cohort members, roughly 290 had a positive CMV serostatus and about 400 had a negative one, while no CMV serostatus was recorded for the donor. A peripheral blood sample was provided by each donor, and peripheral blood mononuclear cells were used for TCR beta sequencing. Genomic DNA was extracted from the blood cell samples with the Qiagen DNeasy Blood Extraction Kit. The sample was PBMCs. The rearrangement joined TRBV6-6 to TRBJ1-3; a weak D assignment points to TRBD1 (5 bases agree). The TCR was taken from a human donor in good health. The nucleotide sequence reads TGTGCCAGCAGTACCACCGACAGCTCTGGAAACACCATATATTTT. This yields the protein CASSTTDSSGNTIYF.